This paragraph reports one TCR beta chain. Other DNA sequences in the same sample also yield this CDR3. The CDR3 is 16 amino acids. Germline V gives CDR1 SGHTA, CDR2 FQGTGA. J gave up 0 bases and V 5 bases, and 4 bases lay outside the gene matches. Measured with immunoSEQ multiplex PCR; TCRdb has only the in-frame clones, and not every one. The sample holds some 250,000 clones, around 88% seen once. This entry belongs to a study of blood T cell repertoires in COVID-19. Study-level background: Acute and convalescent COVID-19 samples came from the United States, Italy and Spain. The cDNA or gDNA used as material had been derived from T cells, B-cell-depleted T cells, or PBMCs.

The cohort comprised adults aged roughly 18 to 100 years residing in under 30 US areas. Cohorts were assigned according to the clinical history that participants reported. Material: PBMCs or T cells enriched from blood (not recorded which). This receptor was taken from a man in his forties or fifties who had recovered from COVID-19. The J gene is TRBJ2-3, the V gene TRBV7-3, with 11 bases aligning to TRBD2. The CDR3 bases are TGTGCCAGCAGCCCCGGGACTAGCGGTAGCACAGATACGCAGTATTTT. Translation gives CASSPGTSGSTDTQYF.